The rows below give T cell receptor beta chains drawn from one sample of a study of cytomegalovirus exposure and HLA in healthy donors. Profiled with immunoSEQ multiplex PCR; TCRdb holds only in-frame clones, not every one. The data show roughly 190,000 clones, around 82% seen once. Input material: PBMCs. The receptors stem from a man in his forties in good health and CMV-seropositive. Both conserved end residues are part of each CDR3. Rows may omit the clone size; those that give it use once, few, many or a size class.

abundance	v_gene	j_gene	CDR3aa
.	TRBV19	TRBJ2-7	CASRGSGPYEQYF
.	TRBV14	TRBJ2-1	CASSQWSSSYNEQFF
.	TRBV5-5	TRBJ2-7	CASSLWGQGGNEQYF
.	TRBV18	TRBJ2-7	CASSSRSSGRASEQYF
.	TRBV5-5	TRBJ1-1	CASSGTGANTEAFF
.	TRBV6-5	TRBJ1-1	CASSYSTGEAFF
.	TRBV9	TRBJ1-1	CASSGGPPNTEAFF
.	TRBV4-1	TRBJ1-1	CASSPDGEAEAFF
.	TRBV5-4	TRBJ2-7	CASSPLAGGTYEQYF
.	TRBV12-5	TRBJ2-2	CASGFGLAGNTGELFF
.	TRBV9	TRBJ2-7	CASSVGLLETDSYEQYF
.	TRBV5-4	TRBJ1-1	CATQGQKFNTEAFF
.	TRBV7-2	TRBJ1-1	CASSLGGGWAEAFF
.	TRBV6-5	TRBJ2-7	CASGLGQGYEQYF
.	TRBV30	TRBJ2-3	CAWDYRGTDTQYF
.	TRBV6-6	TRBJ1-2	CASSNTGTFYGYTF
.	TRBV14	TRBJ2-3	CASSQSSGSTDTQYF
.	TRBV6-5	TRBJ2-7	CASSYLSTGPLEQYF
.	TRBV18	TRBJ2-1	CASSPLGQGRNEQFF
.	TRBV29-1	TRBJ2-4	CSVRTENIQYF
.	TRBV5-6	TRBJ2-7	CASSFRGYEQYF
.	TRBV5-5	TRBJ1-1	CASSQTGGENTEAFF
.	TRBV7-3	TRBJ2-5	CASSLSPSQVETQYF
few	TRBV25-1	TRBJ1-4	CASTQGQGRPNEKLFF
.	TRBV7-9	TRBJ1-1	CASSVGLGNTEAFF
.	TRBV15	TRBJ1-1	CATSGQGEAFF
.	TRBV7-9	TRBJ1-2	CSSSLYTF
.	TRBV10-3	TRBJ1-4	CATQQGGGEKLFF
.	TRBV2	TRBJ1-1	CASSVRGPLNTEAFF
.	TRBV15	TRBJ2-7	CATSREHDSYEQYF